This record looks at one T cell receptor beta chain sequence and its context. This specimen comes from a study of shared clonotypes between healthy human individuals. About the research overall: Donors, aged 18 to 49, were a couple of women and three men.

This table comes from immunoSEQ multiplex PCR, and its TCRdb copy is limited to in-frame clones, with some not included. The sample lists roughly 450,000 clones; 70% to 80% were seen once. The V gene's germline CDR1 is SEHNR and CDR2 FQNEAQ (reference sequence). The CDR3 length is 13 residues. The ends were cut back, 3 bases at V and 5 bases at J, with 7 bases in the middle. This receptor was taken from a woman between 40 and 55 years old in good health. Some clones in this sample may be carry-over from other donors' samples. This chain links TRBV7-9 with TRBJ1-4; weak D call: TRBD1 (5 bases). Source material: PBMCs. CDR3 sequence: CASSFRVNEKLFF. As DNA, the CDR3 is TGTGCCAGCAGCTTCAGGGTCAATGAAAAACTGTTTTTT.